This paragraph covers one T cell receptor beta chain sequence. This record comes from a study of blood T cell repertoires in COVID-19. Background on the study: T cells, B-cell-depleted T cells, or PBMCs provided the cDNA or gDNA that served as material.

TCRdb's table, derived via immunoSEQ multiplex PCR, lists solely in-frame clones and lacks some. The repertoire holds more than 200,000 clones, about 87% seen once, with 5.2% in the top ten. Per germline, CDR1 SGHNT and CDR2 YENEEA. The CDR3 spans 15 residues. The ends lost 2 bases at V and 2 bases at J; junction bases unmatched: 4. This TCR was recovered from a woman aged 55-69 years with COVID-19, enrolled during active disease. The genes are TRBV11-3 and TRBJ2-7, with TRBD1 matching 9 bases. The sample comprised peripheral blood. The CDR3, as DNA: TGTGCCAGCAGCTTAAGGACAGGGGTCACCTACGAGCAGTACTTC. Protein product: CASSLRTGVTYEQYF.